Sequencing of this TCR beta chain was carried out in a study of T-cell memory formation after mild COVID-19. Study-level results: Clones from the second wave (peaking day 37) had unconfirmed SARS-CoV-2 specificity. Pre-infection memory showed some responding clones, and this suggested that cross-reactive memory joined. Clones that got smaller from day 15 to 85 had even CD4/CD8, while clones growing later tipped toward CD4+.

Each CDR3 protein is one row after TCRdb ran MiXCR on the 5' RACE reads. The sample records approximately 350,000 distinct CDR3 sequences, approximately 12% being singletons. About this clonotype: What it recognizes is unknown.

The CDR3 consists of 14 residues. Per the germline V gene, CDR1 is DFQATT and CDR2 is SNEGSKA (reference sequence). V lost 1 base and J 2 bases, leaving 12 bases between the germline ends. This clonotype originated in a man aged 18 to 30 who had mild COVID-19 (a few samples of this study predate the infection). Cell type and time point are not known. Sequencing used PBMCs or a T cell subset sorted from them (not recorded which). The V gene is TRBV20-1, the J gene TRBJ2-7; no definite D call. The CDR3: CSARVDGITYEQYF. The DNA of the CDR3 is TGCAGTGCTAGAGTGGACGGAATTACCTACGAGCAGTACTTC.